These T cell receptor beta chains were read from a single sample in a study of technical replicates of blood from a handful of donors. Repertoires were generated with immunoSEQ multiplex PCR, while TCRdb's copy carries only in-frame clones and drops some. The table has approximately 73,000 clones, roughly 90% seen once. The sequencing input was T cells isolated from PBMCs. Receptors originate from a human donor in good health. Both conserved end residues are part of each CDR3. The D gene is left open where the match is weak. Clone size is shown for a subset of rows, as once, few, many or a class of expanded clone.

length	size	V	J	D	DNA	CDR3
15	NA	TRBV7-9	TRBJ2-7	NA	TGTGCCAGCAGCTTTTTCTCCGACAGTCCCTACGAGCAGTACTTC	CASSFFSDSPYEQYF
15	few	TRBV30	TRBJ1-5	TRBD1	TGTGCCTGGAGGGGACAGGGGGCCCAGAATCAGCCCCAGCATTTT	CAWRGQGAQNQPQHF
16	NA	TRBV6-6	TRBJ2-1	TRBD2	TGTGCCAGCAGTTACTTAAAGCGGGAGGCTGACAATGAGCAGTTCTTC	CASSYLKREADNEQFF
13	medium-sized	TRBV6-1	TRBJ1-2	NA	TGTGCCAGCAGTGAAGGTATGGGAGGTGGCTACACCTTC	CASSEGMGGGYTF
15	NA	TRBV27	TRBJ2-3	TRBD2	TGTGCCAGCAGTTTCGGGACTAGCGGGACCGATACGCAGTATTTT	CASSFGTSGTDTQYF
13	NA	TRBV7-2	TRBJ2-7	NA	TGTGCCAGCAGCGCCCGGACACCCTACGAGCAGTACTTC	CASSARTPYEQYF
16	NA	TRBV4-1	TRBJ2-4	TRBD2	TGCGCCAGCAGCAAAGGGCTAGCGGGAGGGGGACTCATTCAGTACTTC	CASSKGLAGGGLIQYF
13	NA	TRBV28	TRBJ2-7	TRBD1	TGTGCCAGCAGTACATGGACAGGCTACGAGCAGTACTTC	CASSTWTGYEQYF
14	NA	TRBV6-6	TRBJ2-5	TRBD2	TGTGCCAGCAGTTACCGTGGACTAGAAGAGACCCAGTACTTC	CASSYRGLEETQYF
15	NA	TRBV9	TRBJ1-5	NA	TGTGCCAGCAGCGTAGGCAGTTATAGCAATCAGCCCCAGCATTTT	CASSVGSYSNQPQHF
14	NA	TRBV18	TRBJ1-2	NA	TGTGCCAGCTCACCAGAAGCCAGGGCTTATGGCTACACCTTC	CASSPEARAYGYTF
15	NA	TRBV7-3	TRBJ1-1	NA	TGTGCCAGCAGCTTAGTGGGAGGGGGAGAAACTGAAGCTTTCTTT	CASSLVGGGETEAFF
11	NA	TRBV18	TRBJ2-5	NA	TGTGCCAGCTCACCCCAGGAGACCCAGTACTTC	CASSPQETQYF
17	NA	TRBV4-1	TRBJ2-3	TRBD2	TGCGCCAGCAGCCATCGTATAGCGGGAGGGAGCACAGATACGCAGTATTTT	CASSHRIAGGSTDTQYF
16	NA	TRBV29-1	TRBJ2-1	TRBD2	TGCAGCGTTGAGGTAGCGGGAGTTGGGGTTTACAATGAGCAGTTCTTC	CSVEVAGVGVYNEQFF
12	NA	TRBV9	TRBJ1-2	NA	TGTGCCAGCAGCGTAGATCCTGGCGGCTACACCTTC	CASSVDPGGYTF
12	few	TRBV6-5	TRBJ1-1	TRBD1	TGTGCCAGCAGCCTCGGGACAGCCGAGGCTTTCTTT	CASSLGTAEAFF
14	NA	TRBV5-8	TRBJ2-6	NA	TGTGCCAGCAGCATAGACTCTGGGGCCAACGTCCTGACTTTC	CASSIDSGANVLTF
12	NA	TRBV9	TRBJ2-1	NA	TGTGCCAGCAGCGTAGCTCCCCATGAGCAGTTCTTC	CASSVAPHEQFF
17	NA	TRBV19	TRBJ1-2	TRBD1	TGTGCCAGTAGAACGGTGGGGGACAGGGGCGCGCGAAATGGCTACACCTTC	CASRTVGDRGARNGYTF
17	NA	TRBV5-1	TRBJ1-1	TRBD1	TGCGCCAGCAGCCCAGGACTCCGGGACAGAATGAACACTGAAGCTTTCTTT	CASSPGLRDRMNTEAFF
14	NA	TRBV10-1	TRBJ2-7	TRBD2	TGCGCCAGCCTACGACTAGCGGGAGTCTACGAGCAGTACTTC	CASLRLAGVYEQYF
18	NA	TRBV5-4	TRBJ2-7	TRBD1	TGTGCCAGCAGCTCCGTATTGCTCGTGGGACAGGGTTCCTGCGAGCAGTACTTC	CASSSVLLVGQGSCEQYF
14	NA	TRBV25-1	TRBJ2-7	TRBD2	TGTGCCAGCAGTGCTAGCGGGTATGCCTACGAGCAGTACTTC	CASSASGYAYEQYF
12	NA	TRBV29-1	TRBJ1-3	TRBD1	TGCAGCGTCGGACAGGGAGGAAACACCATATATTTT	CSVGQGGNTIYF
18	NA	TRBV13	TRBJ2-1	TRBD2	TGTGCCAGCAGCACCTGGACAGGGAAACTAGCGGGGAACAATGAGCAGTTCTTC	CASSTWTGKLAGNNEQFF
15	once	TRBV4-2	TRBJ2-5	NA	TGTGCCAGCAGCCAAGAGGACAGTCTCCAAGAGACCCAGTACTTC	CASSQEDSLQETQYF
15	once	TRBV9	TRBJ2-7	NA	TGTGCCAGCAGCGTAGATGGGCAGGCCACCTACGAGCAGTACTTC	CASSVDGQATYEQYF
14	NA	TRBV6-5	TRBJ1-1	NA	TGTGCCAGCAGTTCGGTGACGGGGAACACTGAAGCTTTCTTT	CASSSVTGNTEAFF
13	once	TRBV14	TRBJ2-7	NA	TGTGCCAGCAGCCAAGGTCAGTCCTACGAGCAGTACTTC	CASSQGQSYEQYF
14	NA	TRBV18	TRBJ1-5	NA	TGTGCCAGCTCATCCACAGATAGCAATCAGCCCCAGCATTTT	CASSSTDSNQPQHF
15	NA	TRBV9	TRBJ2-7	TRBD2	TGTGCCAGCAGCGCGACCGGGACTAGCACCTACGAGCAGTACTTC	CASSATGTSTYEQYF
14	NA	TRBV7-3	TRBJ2-1	TRBD2	TGTGCCAGCAGCCCAGCGGGACTAGGGGATGAGCAGTTCTTC	CASSPAGLGDEQFF
13	NA	TRBV28	TRBJ1-1	NA	TGTGCCAGCAGTTTAATTGTCGGCACTGAAGCTTTCTTT	CASSLIVGTEAFF
13	NA	TRBV19	TRBJ1-4	TRBD1	TGTGCCAGTAGGACAGGGGGTCAAGAAAAACTGTTTTTT	CASRTGGQEKLFF
13	NA	TRBV27	TRBJ2-4	NA	TGTGCCAGCAGTTGGGAGGCCAAAAACATTCAGTACTTC	CASSWEAKNIQYF
12	NA	TRBV7-2	TRBJ2-7	TRBD1	TGTGCCAGCAGCTGGACAGGGGCCGAGCAGTACTTC	CASSWTGAEQYF
15	NA	TRBV15	TRBJ1-5	TRBD1	TGTGCCACCAGCTTAGGGGGCAGAGGCAATCAGCCCCAGCATTTT	CATSLGGRGNQPQHF
15	NA	TRBV7-9	TRBJ1-2	TRBD1	TGTGCCAGCAGCTTAGTGGAGGGGGCGGACTATGGCTACACCTTC	CASSLVEGADYGYTF
13	NA	TRBV9	TRBJ2-4	NA	TGTGCCAGCAGCGTAGATGCAGGCCAAATTCAGTACTTC	CASSVDAGQIQYF
16	NA	TRBV18	TRBJ1-3	NA	TGTGCCAGCTCACCTGGACAGTCTTCCTCTGGAAACACCATATATTTT	CASSPGQSSSGNTIYF
12	NA	TRBV30	TRBJ2-5	NA	TGTGCCTGGAGTGTACAGGGTCAGACCCAGTACTTC	CAWSVQGQTQYF
16	NA	TRBV6-5	TRBJ2-2	NA	TGTGCCAGCAGTTACCTAGCCGATACCCTCGCCGGGGAGCTGTTTTTT	CASSYLADTLAGELFF
15	NA	TRBV9	TRBJ2-1	TRBD1	TGTGCCAGCAGCGGGCCGGGACAGGGATACAATGAGCAGTTCTTC	CASSGPGQGYNEQFF
16	NA	TRBV6-5	TRBJ2-3	TRBD2	TGTGCCAGCAGTTACTCGAATAGCGGGAGAACAGATACGCAGTATTTT	CASSYSNSGRTDTQYF
15	NA	TRBV7-3	TRBJ1-2	TRBD1	TGTGCCAGCAGCCCAGGGACAGGGCCTTTCTATGGCTACACCTTC	CASSPGTGPFYGYTF
15	NA	TRBV7-9	TRBJ2-3	TRBD2	TGTGCCAGCAGTCGACGCGGGAGAGGGACAGATACGCAGTATTTT	CASSRRGRGTDTQYF
13	NA	TRBV30	TRBJ1-4	NA	TGTGCCTGGAGATCGGGGTTGTATGAAAAACTGTTTTTT	CAWRSGLYEKLFF
13	NA	TRBV15	TRBJ2-5	NA	TGTGCCACCAGCAGAACTCTTACAGAGACCCAGTACTTC	CATSRTLTETQYF
15	NA	TRBV7-2	TRBJ1-3	TRBD1	TGTGCCAGCAGCTTAGGGACAGGCTCTGGAAACACCATATATTTT	CASSLGTGSGNTIYF
11	NA	TRBV30	TRBJ1-4	TRBD1	TGTGCGCGACAGGGAGGTGAAAAACTGTTTTTT	CARQGGEKLFF
15	few	TRBV18	TRBJ1-5	NA	TGTGCCAGCTCAGAGGGACACATCTTCAATCAGCCCCAGCATTTT	CASSEGHIFNQPQHF